Below are 14 T cell receptor beta chains sequenced from a single sample in a study of OX40 agonist ivuxolimab in advanced cancers. Assay: immunoSEQ multiplex PCR; the TCRdb copy retains only in-frame clones and omits some. The table includes about 48,000 clones, roughly 86% detected once. Sequencing was performed on CD4+ or CD8+ T cells sorted from blood, taken in a trial of the OX40 agonist ivuxolimab. These receptors were taken from an adult with an advanced solid tumor such as melanoma, head and neck, liver or kidney cancer.

Regarding this clone: This CDR3 is also generated by other DNA sequences in the sample. In DNA, the CDR3 is TGTGCCAGCAGCGTACTTAGCACAGATACGCAGTATTTT. This translates into CASSVLSTDTQYF. The rearrangement uses TRBV9 and TRBJ2-3; D not certain. Germline CDR1 reads SGDLS; CDR2 reads YYNGEE. This CDR3 spans 13 amino acids. Trimming took 1 base from V and 0 from J, leaving 3 bases between them.

The chain is built from TRBV19 and TRBJ1-3, with a possible D match to TRBD1 (6 bases). The CDR3 is 17 residues long. With 0 bases removed from V and 4 bases from J, the gap between germline ends came to 16 bases. Germline loops: CDR1 LNHDA, CDR2 SQIVND (reference sequence). CDR3 sequence reads: CASSIEGQSSRGNTIYF. As DNA, the CDR3 is TGTGCCAGTAGTATAGAAGGACAGTCCTCACGAGGAAACACCATATATTTT.

This clone was seen a handful of times. This chain joins TRBV6-5 and TRBJ1-5; D gene uncertain. V was shortened by 0 bases and J by 7 bases, with 7 bases between the two germline ends. Germline V lookup: CDR1 MNHEY, CDR2 SVGAGI. The CDR3 is 13 residues long. The CDR3 reads CASSYSRFQPQHF. The DNA for the CDR3 is TGTGCCAGCAGTTACTCTCGTTTCCAGCCCCAGCATTTT.

The V and J genes are TRBV9 and TRBJ1-2; 8 bases line up with TRBD1. Per the germline V gene, CDR1 is SGDLS and CDR2 is YYNGEE. The CDR3 covers 14 residues. After removal of 4 bases from V and 7 bases from J, the junction contained 9 bases not matched to a gene. The CDR3 DNA follows: TGTGCCAGCAGCCCGGGACAGGTGGTGGGTGGCTACACCTTC. It is translated as CASSPGQVVGGYTF.

The chain recombines TRBV5-4 with TRBJ1-2, with a weak D call TRBD1 (5 bases). The CDR3 spans 14 residues. Germline CDR1 and CDR2: SGHNT and YYREEE (reference sequence). Trimming cost V 5 bases and J 6 bases, with 17 bases left between them. The DNA of the CDR3 is TGTGCCAGCAGGGGGCGAGAGGGCGCAAATGGCTACACCTTC. Translation gives CASRGREGANGYTF.

The chain links TRBV4-1 to TRBJ1-2; D might be TRBD1 (5 bases). V was pared by 1 base and J by 2 bases, with 11 bases between. The CDR3 is 15 amino acids. CDR1 MGHRA and CDR2 YSYEKL come from the germline V gene. The CDR3: CASSQGSAGNYGYTF. The CDR3, as DNA: TGCGCCAGCAGCCAAGGTAGCGCAGGGAACTATGGCTACACCTTC.

The chain links TRBV9 to TRBJ1-5; tentative D call: TRBD1 (5 bases). The CDR3 extends over 17 amino acids. Per the germline V gene, CDR1 is SGDLS and CDR2 is YYNGEE. V gave up 3 bases and J gave up 6 bases, with 22 bases separating them. Here the CDR3 reads CASSAFWDRVKSQPQHF. CDR3 DNA sequence: TGTGCCAGCAGCGCCTTTTGGGACCGAGTAAAGTCTCAGCCCCAGCATTTT.

The chain recombines TRBV11-2 with TRBJ2-7; 9 bases are shared with TRBD1. This CDR3 has 14 amino acids. In germline, CDR1 is SGHAT, CDR2 FQNNGV. The V gene end was trimmed by 5 bases and the J gene end by 4 bases; junction bases not matched to a gene: 6. This CDR3 is CASSIWDREYEQYF. CDR3 in DNA: TGTGCCAGCAGCATATGGGACAGGGAATACGAGCAGTACTTC.

This rearrangement joins TRBV6-4 to TRBJ1-1, with TRBD1 as a possible D gene (6 bases). The CDR3 consists of 23 residues. The V and J ends lost 1 base and 4 bases respectively, with 37 bases between them. CDR1 and CDR2 (germline): MRHNA, SNTAGT. The CDR3 loop is CASSDYIGDSYQRGEGGTTEAFF. CDR3 in DNA: TGTGCCAGCAGTGACTATATAGGAGACAGCTACCAAAGGGGGGAGGGAGGGACCACTGAAGCTTTCTTT.

The chain carries TRBV7-9 and TRBJ2-6, with a possible D match to TRBD1 (5 bases). From germline, CDR1 is SEHNR and CDR2 FQNEAQ (reference sequence). Trimming removed 2 bases from V and 2 bases from J, with 7 bases in between. CDR3 size: 15 residues. CDR3 amino acids: CASSLQGTGANVLTF. The CDR3 coding sequence is TGTGCCAGCAGCTTACAGGGAACTGGGGCCAACGTCCTGACTTTC.

V and J are TRBV18 and TRBJ2-3; TRBD1 aligns across 8 bases. Germline CDR1 is KGHSH and CDR2 is LQKENI. The CDR3 extends over 15 amino acids. V lost 3 bases, J lost 1 base, and 3 bases stayed unmatched. Written as DNA, the CDR3 is TGTGCCAGCTCACCGACAGGGGCGGGCACAGATACGCAGTATTTT. This gives the protein CASSPTGAGTDTQYF.

This chain joins TRBV27 and TRBJ1-6, with D perhaps TRBD1 (5 bases). Germline CDR1 and CDR2: MNHEY and SMNVEV (reference sequence). The CDR3 has 14 amino acids. Deletions cut 7 bases from V and 7 bases from J, with 14 bases between. CDR3 coding DNA: TGTGCCAGCAAGATGGGGCAGGGCAATTCACCCCTCCACTTT. Translating gives CASKMGQGNSPLHF.

V and J are TRBV19 and TRBJ2-1; 12 nucleotides line up with TRBD2. The germline V gene encodes CDR1 LNHDA and CDR2 SQIVND (reference sequence). The CDR3 runs 18 residues. V was pared by 5 bases and J by 2 bases, with 10 bases of the junction left unmatched. The CDR3 spells CASSPGLTSGRPYNEQFF. CDR3 DNA sequence: TGTGCCAGTAGTCCCGGCCTGACTAGCGGGAGACCCTACAATGAGCAGTTCTTC. The full variable domain, rest sourced from reference TRBV19 and TRBJ2-1, is DGGITQSPKYLFRKEGQNVTLSCEQNLNHDAMYWYRQDPGQGLRLIYYSQIVNDFQKGDIAEGYSVSREKKESFPLTVTSAQKNPTAFYLCASSPGLTSGRPYNEQFFGPGTRLTVL.

The V call is TRBV5-5, the J call TRBJ2-7; 11 nucleotides agree with TRBD2. Germline CDR1 is SGHKS and CDR2 is YYEKEE (reference sequence). This CDR3 has 16 amino acids. The ends lost 0 bases at V and 1 base at J; junction bases unmatched: 3. CDR3 region: CASSLVASGGSYEQYF. The CDR3 DNA reads TGTGCCAGCAGCTTGGTGGCTAGCGGGGGGTCCTACGAGCAGTACTTC.